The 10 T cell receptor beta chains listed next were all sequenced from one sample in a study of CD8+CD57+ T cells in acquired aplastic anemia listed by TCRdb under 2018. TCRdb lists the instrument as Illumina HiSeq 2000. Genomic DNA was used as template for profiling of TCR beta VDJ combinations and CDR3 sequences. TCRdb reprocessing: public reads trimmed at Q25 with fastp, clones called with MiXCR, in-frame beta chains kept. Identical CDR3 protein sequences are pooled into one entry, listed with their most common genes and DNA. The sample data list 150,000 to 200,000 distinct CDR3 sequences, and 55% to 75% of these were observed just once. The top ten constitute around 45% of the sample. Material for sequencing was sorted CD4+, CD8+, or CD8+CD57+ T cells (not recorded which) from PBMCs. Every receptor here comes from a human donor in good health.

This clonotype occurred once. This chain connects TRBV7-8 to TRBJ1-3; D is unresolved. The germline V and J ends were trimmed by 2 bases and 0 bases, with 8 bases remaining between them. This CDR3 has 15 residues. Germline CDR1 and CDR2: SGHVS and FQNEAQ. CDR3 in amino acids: CASSLRAVSGNTIYF. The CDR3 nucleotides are TGTGCCAGCAGCTTAAGGGCAGTCTCTGGAAACACCATATATTTT.

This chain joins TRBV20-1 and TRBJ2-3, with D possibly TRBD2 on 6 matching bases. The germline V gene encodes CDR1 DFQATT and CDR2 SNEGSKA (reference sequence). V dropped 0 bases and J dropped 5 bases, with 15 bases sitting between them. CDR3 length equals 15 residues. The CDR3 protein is CSARDPPGVGDTQYF. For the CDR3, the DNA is TGCAGTGCTAGAGATCCTCCGGGGGTGGGAGATACGCAGTATTTT.

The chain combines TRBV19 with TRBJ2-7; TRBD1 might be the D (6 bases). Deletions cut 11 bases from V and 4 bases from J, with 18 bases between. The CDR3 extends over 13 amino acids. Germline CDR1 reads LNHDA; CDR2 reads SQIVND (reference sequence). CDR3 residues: CAPPGTREYEQYF. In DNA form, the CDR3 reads TGTGCCCCACCCGGGACAAGGGAGTACGAGCAGTACTTC. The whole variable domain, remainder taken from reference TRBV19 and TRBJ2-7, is DGGITQSPKYLFRKEGQNVTLSCEQNLNHDAMYWYRQDPGQGLRLIYYSQIVNDFQKGDIAEGYSVSREKKESFPLTVTSAQKNPTAFYLCAPPGTREYEQYFGPGTRLTVT.

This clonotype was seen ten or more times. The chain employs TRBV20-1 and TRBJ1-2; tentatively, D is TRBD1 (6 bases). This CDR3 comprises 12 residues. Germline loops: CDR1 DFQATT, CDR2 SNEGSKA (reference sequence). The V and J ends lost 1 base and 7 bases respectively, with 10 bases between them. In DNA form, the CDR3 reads TGCAGTGCTAGAGGGGGGGCGACTGGCTACACCTTC. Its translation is CSARGGATGYTF.

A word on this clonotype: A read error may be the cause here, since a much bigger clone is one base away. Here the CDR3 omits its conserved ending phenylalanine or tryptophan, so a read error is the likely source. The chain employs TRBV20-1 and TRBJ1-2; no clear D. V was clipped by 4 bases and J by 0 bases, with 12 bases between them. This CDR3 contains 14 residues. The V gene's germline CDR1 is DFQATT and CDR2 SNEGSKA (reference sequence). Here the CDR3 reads CSAIEASTNYGYTI. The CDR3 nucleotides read TGCAGTGCTATAGAGGCCTCCACTAACTATGGCTACACCATC.

Written as DNA, the CDR3 is TGCAGTGCTAAGGGACTTATGAGCTCCTACGAGCAGTACTTC. Translating gives CSAKGLMSSYEQYF. The chain couples TRBV20-1 to TRBJ2-7, with D possibly TRBD2 on 6 matching bases. Germline lookup yields CDR1 DFQATT and CDR2 SNEGSKA (reference sequence). The CDR3 is 14 amino acids. Trimming removed 4 bases from V and 0 bases from J, with 13 bases in between.

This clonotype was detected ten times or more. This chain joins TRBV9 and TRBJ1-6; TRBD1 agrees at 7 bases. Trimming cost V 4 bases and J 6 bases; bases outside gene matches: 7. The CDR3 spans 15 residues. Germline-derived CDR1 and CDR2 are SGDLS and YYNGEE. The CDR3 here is CASSSGGVGNSPLHF. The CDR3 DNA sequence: TGTGCCAGCAGCTCAGGGGGGGTTGGTAATTCACCCCTCCACTTT.

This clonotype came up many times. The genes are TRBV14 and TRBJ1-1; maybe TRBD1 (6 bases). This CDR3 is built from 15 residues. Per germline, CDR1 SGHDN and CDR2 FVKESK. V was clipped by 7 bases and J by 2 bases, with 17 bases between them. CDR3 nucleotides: TGTGCCAGCACCGGGAGCCGACAGGTAAACACTGAAGCTTTCTTT. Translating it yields CASTGSRQVNTEAFF.

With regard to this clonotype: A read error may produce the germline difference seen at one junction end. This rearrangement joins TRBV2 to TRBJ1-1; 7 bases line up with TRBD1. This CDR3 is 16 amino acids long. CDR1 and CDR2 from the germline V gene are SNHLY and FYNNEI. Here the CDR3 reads CACSDGRGLTNTEAFF. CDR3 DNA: TGTGCCTGCAGTGACGGTAGGGGGCTTACGAACACTGAAGCTTTCTTT. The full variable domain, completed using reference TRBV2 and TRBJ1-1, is EPEVTQTPSHQVTQMGQEVILRCVPISNHLYFYWYRQILGQKVEFLVSFYNNEISEKSEIFDDQFSVERPDGSNFTLKIRSTKLEDSAMYFCACSDGRGLTNTEAFFGQGTRLTVV.

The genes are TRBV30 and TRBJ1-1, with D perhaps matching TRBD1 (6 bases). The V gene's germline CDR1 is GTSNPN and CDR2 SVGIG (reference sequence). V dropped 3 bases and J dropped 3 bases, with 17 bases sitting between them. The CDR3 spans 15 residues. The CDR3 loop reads CAWSPGPRGDTEAFF. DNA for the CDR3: TGTGCCTGGAGCCCCGGACCGAGGGGGGACACTGAAGCTTTCTTT.